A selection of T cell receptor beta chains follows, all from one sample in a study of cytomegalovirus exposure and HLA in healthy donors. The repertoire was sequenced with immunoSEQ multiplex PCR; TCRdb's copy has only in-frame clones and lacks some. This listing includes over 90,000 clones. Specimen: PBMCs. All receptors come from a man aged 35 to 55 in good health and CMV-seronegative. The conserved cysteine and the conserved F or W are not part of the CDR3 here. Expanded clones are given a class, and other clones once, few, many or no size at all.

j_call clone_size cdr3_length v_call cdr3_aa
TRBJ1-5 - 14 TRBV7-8 ASSLGELLRDQPQH
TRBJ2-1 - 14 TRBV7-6 ASSPAYRSSYNEQF
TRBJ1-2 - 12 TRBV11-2 ASSPGGPDYGYT
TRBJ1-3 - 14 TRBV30 AWSVMGLLSGNTIY
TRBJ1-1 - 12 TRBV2 ASSKTGSDTEAF
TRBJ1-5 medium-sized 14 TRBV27 ASSLSGTGGSQPQH
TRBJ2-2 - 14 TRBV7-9 ASSFTGMRDTGELF
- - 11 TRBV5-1 ASSHDRGHEQY
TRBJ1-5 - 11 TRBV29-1 SAAQGADQPQH
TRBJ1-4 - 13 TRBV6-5 ASSYSGQGNEKLF
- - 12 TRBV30 AWSRQGATYEQY
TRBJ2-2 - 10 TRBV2 ASSADTGELF
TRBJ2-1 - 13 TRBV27 ASSIPGQGGDEQF
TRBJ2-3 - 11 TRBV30 AAPGSGLYTQY
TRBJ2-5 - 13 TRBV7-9 ASSLRKAGLETQY
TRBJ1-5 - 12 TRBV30 AWSPTFSNQPQH
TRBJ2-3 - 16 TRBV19 ASSKGLAGGRNTDTQY
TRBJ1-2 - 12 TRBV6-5 ASRRTVSNYGYT
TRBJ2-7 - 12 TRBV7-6 ASSLVTGAYEQY
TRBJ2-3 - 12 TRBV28 ASSRTDSTDTQY
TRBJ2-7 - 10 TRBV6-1 ASSEQVYEQY
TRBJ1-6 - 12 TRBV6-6 ASKKGQGASPLH
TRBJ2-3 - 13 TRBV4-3 ASRRDSLSTDTQY
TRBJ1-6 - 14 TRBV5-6 ASGSTGAFYNSPLH
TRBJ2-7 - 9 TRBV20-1 SALTDYEQY
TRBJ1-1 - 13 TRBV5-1 ASSKRQGLNTEAF
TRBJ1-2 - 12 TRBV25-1 ASTWDSAANGYT
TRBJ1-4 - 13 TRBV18 ASSPPDRGGEKLF
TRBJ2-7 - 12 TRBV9 ASSFTVSSYEQY
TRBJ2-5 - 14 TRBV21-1 ASSKGKGVEGETQY
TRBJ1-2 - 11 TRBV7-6 ASTPAGSYGYT
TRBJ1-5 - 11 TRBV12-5 ASAGDGNQPQH
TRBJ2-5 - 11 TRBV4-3 ASSRDLQETQY
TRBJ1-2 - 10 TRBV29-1 SVVGGSDGYT
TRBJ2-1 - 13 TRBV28 ASSWGGRDYNEQF
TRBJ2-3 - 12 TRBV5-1 ASRQGGGTDTQY
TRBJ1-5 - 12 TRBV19 ASTIGGSNQPQH
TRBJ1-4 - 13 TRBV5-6 ASSLPTGVGEKLF
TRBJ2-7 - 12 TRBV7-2 ASSLGTESYEQY
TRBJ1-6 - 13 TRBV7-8 ASSPSDRDFSPLH
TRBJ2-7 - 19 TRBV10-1 ASRFVLDTKNLWPSDYEQY
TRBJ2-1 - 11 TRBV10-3 AISESRDNEQF
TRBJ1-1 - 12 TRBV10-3 AISESTRLTEAF
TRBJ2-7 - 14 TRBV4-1 ASSQVVAGGPYEQY
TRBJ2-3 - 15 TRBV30 AWSVGSGPGGTDTQY
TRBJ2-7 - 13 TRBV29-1 SVVPGQQGTYEQY
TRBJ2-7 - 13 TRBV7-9 ASSPRQSMGHEQY
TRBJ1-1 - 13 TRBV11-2 ASSPWTGQNTEAF
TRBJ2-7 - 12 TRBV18 ASSPWTETYEQY
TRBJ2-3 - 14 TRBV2 ASRELAGAVTDTQY